Shown below are 21 T cell receptor beta chains from a single sample sequenced in a study of T cell responses to AZD1222 COVID-19 vaccine (dated by TCRdb to 2020 to 2023). The time point label here, explained by the study, means: baseline before first vaccination. Libraries came from the immunoSEQ multiplex PCR assay. TCRdb provides this immuneACCESS table in a form limited to in-frame rearrangements. Some clones are lacking; in checked studies, under half of them reflect an unresolved V gene, and why the rest are absent is not known. A total of roughly 180,000 clones appear in this sample, around 90% of them only once. The ten biggest clones cover 2.6% of the sample. The sample in question was peripheral blood, obtained on day 0 of AZD1222 vaccination. These receptors all stem from an adult in good health.

The genes are TRBV27 and TRBJ2-1, with TRBD2 matching 7 bases. The V segment lost 5 bases and the J segment 6 bases; nucleotides outside the gene matches: 10. CDR1 is MNHEY, CDR2 SMNVEV, per germline (reference sequence). This CDR3 contains 15 residues. The CDR3 nucleotides are TGTGCCAGCAGTCCGGGACTATCAACACTCAATGAGCAGTTCTTC. Amino acid sequence: CASSPGLSTLNEQFF.

The chain has TRBV5-4 and TRBJ2-2; a possible D gene is TRBD1 (6 bases). Trimming took off 4 bases at V and 12 bases at J, with 19 bases between the two ends. CDR3 length: 14 amino acids. Germline V gene sequence: CDR1 SGHNT, CDR2 YYREEE (reference sequence). CDR3 amino acids: CASSTGTKWGQLFF. CDR3 DNA sequence: TGTGCCAGCAGCACAGGGACGAAGTGGGGGCAGCTGTTTTTT.

The V gene is TRBV9, the J gene TRBJ2-1; TRBD2 matches at 16 bases. The CDR3 sequence is 16 residues long. In germline, CDR1 is SGDLS, CDR2 YYNGEE. V shed 3 bases, J shed 6 bases, and the junction held 3 bases outside the gene matches. CDR3 sequence: CASSAGTSGRVNEQFF. The CDR3 nucleotides are TGTGCCAGCAGCGCCGGGACTAGCGGGAGGGTCAATGAGCAGTTCTTC.

V is TRBV21-1 and J is TRBJ2-2; the table names TRBD1, a call not compared with the DNA. TRBV21-1 corresponds to a pseudogene. The CDR3 contains 15 residues. The chain's CDR3 is CASSKLAFQTGELFF. In DNA form, the CDR3 reads TGTGCCAGCAGCAAGTTGGCATTTCAAACCGGGGAGCTGTTTTTT.

The chain uses TRBV7-8 and TRBJ2-7; D uncertain. Trimming stripped 1 base from V and 0 bases from J, with 10 bases between. Per the germline V gene, CDR1 is SGHVS and CDR2 is FQNEAQ. The CDR3 has 15 amino acids. CDR3 amino acids: CASSLVEDTSYEQYF. The CDR3 DNA reads TGTGCCAGCAGCTTAGTTGAAGACACCTCCTACGAGCAGTACTTC.

Only one count was recorded for this clone. V is TRBV6-6 and J is TRBJ1-6; no clear D gene. CDR1 is MNHNY and CDR2 is SVGAGI in the germline V gene (reference sequence). The V end lost 8 bases, the J end lost 0 bases, and 14 bases lay between the germline ends. CDR3 length: 16 amino acids. For the CDR3, the DNA is TGTGCCAGCCGAGCCGCAGCCAGCTCCTATAATTCACCCCTCCACTTT. Residues: CASRAAASSYNSPLHF.

This chain joins TRBV6-5 and TRBJ1-4, with TRBD1 as a possible D gene (5 bases). V was trimmed by 7 bases and J by 8 bases, leaving 17 bases between them. Germline-derived CDR1 and CDR2 are MNHEY and SVGAGI. The CDR3 has 14 residues. The CDR3 sequence: CASIGQGSGEKLFF. DNA of the CDR3: TGTGCCAGCATAGGTCAGGGTAGCGGGGAAAAACTGTTTTTT.

The chain carries TRBV19 and TRBJ2-7; D is possibly TRBD1 (6 bases). Germline-derived CDR1 and CDR2 are LNHDA and SQIVND (reference sequence). Between the trimmed V and J ends, which lost 3 bases and 7 bases, there was a span of 25 bases. The CDR3 extends over 17 amino acids. CDR3: CASSMGPRGTGSWEQYF. Written as DNA, the CDR3 is TGTGCCAGTAGTATGGGACCCAGGGGAACCGGCTCTTGGGAGCAGTACTTC. The full variable domain, in which reference TRBV19 and TRBJ2-7 provide the parts outside the CDR3, is DGGITQSPKYLFRKEGQNVTLSCEQNLNHDAMYWYRQDPGQGLRLIYYSQIVNDFQKGDIAEGYSVSREKKESFPLTVTSAQKNPTAFYLCASSMGPRGTGSWEQYFGPGTRLTVT.

The chain carries TRBV29-1 and TRBJ2-7; perhaps TRBD1 as D (6 bases). Trimming cost V 7 bases and J 2 bases, with 15 bases left between them. CDR1 is SQVTM and CDR2 is ANQGSEA in the germline V gene. CDR3 length equals 13 residues. This CDR3 is CSARGDIAYEQYF. CDR3 coding DNA: TGCAGCGCGCGTGGGGACATAGCCTACGAGCAGTACTTC.

The chain is built from TRBV7-3 and TRBJ2-7; 9 bases map to TRBD2. CDR1 is SGHTA and CDR2 is FQGTGA in the germline V gene. The J segment lost 1 base and the V segment lost 0 bases, leaving 4 bases of the junction unmatched. The length of the CDR3 is 16 residues. CDR3 residues: CASSLTGSGSSYEQYF. The CDR3, as DNA: TGTGCCAGCAGCTTAACGGGTAGCGGGAGTTCCTACGAGCAGTACTTC.

This clone was seen more than once but under ten times. The chain has TRBV7-5 and TRBJ2-2; no DNA check was done on the table's D call, TRBD2. TRBV7-5 represents a pseudogene. The CDR3 has 16 amino acids. The CDR3 is CVRSFARTSAAGELFF. The CDR3 DNA reads as TGTGTCAGAAGCTTCGCCCGGACTAGCGCCGCCGGGGAGCTGTTTTTT.

The CDR3 region is CASSEMGSYGYTF. In DNA form, the CDR3 reads TGTGCCAGCAGTGAAATGGGTTCGTATGGCTACACCTTC. The V gene is TRBV6-1, the J gene TRBJ1-2; D ambiguous. The CDR3 extends over 13 amino acids. Trimming took off 2 bases at V and 5 bases at J, with 9 bases between the two ends. Germline V gene data show CDR1 as MNHNS and CDR2 as SASEGT.

The CDR3 loop is CASSNSGSSYNEQFF. The DNA of the CDR3 is TGCGCCAGCAGCAATAGCGGGAGCTCCTACAATGAGCAGTTCTTC. J is TRBJ2-1 and V is TRBV5-1; 9 bases are shared with TRBD2. CDR3 length: 15 amino acids. The ends lost 4 bases at V and 0 bases at J; junction bases unmatched: 2. Germline lookup yields CDR1 SGHRS and CDR2 YFSETQ.

This chain uses TRBV4-2 with TRBJ1-4, with D maybe TRBD1 (6 bases). Trimming removed 7 bases at V and 6 bases at J, with 24 bases between. From germline, CDR1 is LGHNA and CDR2 YNFKEQ. This CDR3 contains 17 residues. The CDR3, as DNA: TGTGCCAGCACCCCAAATCCGGGGGCGATGGTTTATGAAAAACTGTTTTTT. Its translation is CASTPNPGAMVYEKLFF.

This chain connects TRBV29-1 to TRBJ1-2; 7 bases line up with TRBD1. The germline CDR1 and CDR2 sequences are SQVTM and ANQGSEA. The CDR3 length is 14 residues. V shed 5 bases, J shed 4 bases, and the junction held 10 bases outside the gene matches. This CDR3 reads CSVRYAGGTYGYTF. In nucleotides, the CDR3 is TGCAGCGTTCGTTACGCAGGGGGGACCTATGGCTACACCTTC.

The CDR3 protein is CASSEYGRNYEQYF. The CDR3 DNA follows: TGTGCCAGCAGTGAATACGGACGGAACTACGAGCAGTACTTC. J is TRBJ2-7 and V is TRBV25-1; no definite D call. V lost 0 bases and J lost 3, with 9 bases in between. From germline, CDR1 is MGHDK and CDR2 SYGVNS. The CDR3 spans 14 residues.

In the case of this clone: The junction departs from germline at one end; a sequencing error may be responsible. CDR3 sequence (DNA): TGTGCCAGCAGCTCCTCTGGGGGGCCCCAAAGGGACTTC. It translates to CASSSSGGPQRDF. The chain couples TRBV5-4 to TRBJ2-7, with D perhaps assigned TRBD1 or TRBD2 (6 bases each). Germline assignment: CDR1 SGHNT and CDR2 YYREEE (reference sequence). CDR3 length equals 13 residues.

The genes are TRBV12-3 or TRBV12-4 and TRBJ2-1; weak D call: TRBD2 (6 bases). The length of the CDR3 is 13 residues. With 6 bases removed from V and 0 bases from J, the gap between germline ends came to 6 bases. The CDR3 protein is CASSGSSYNEQFF. In DNA, the CDR3 is TGTGCCAGCAGCGGGAGCTCCTACAATGAGCAGTTCTTC.

This chain joins TRBV19 and TRBJ2-1; D possibly corresponds to TRBD2 (6 bases). This CDR3 has 14 residues. In germline, CDR1 is LNHDA, CDR2 SQIVND (reference sequence). V was shortened by 8 bases and J by 6 bases, with 17 bases between the two germline ends. The CDR3 protein is CASRRGAPGNEQFF. The CDR3 DNA reads TGTGCCAGTCGGAGGGGAGCCCCGGGCAATGAGCAGTTCTTC.

The CDR3 region has the DNA TGTGCCAGCAGCTTGCAAGGCAGCTCCTACGAGCAGTACTTC. Protein product: CASSLQGSSYEQYF. The chain links TRBV5-5 to TRBJ2-7, with D unclear. V was cut by 1 base and J by 0 bases, with 8 bases left in between. Germline loops: CDR1 SGHKS, CDR2 YYEKEE (reference sequence). CDR3 length: 14 amino acids.

This rearrangement joins TRBV15 to TRBJ1-2; no clear D gene. This CDR3 has 15 residues. The germline V gene has CDR1 LNHNV and CDR2 YYDKDF (reference sequence). Trimming stripped 2 bases from V and 2 bases from J, with 12 bases between. CDR3 sequence (DNA): TGTGCCACCAGCAGATGGGGAGTTAGCAACTATGGCTACACCTTC. Its protein is CATSRWGVSNYGYTF.